One and the same sample provided the 32 T cell receptor beta chains below, sequenced in a study of regulatory T cells in long-lasting Graves disease. Sample time point: newly diagnosed GD, antithyroid drugs for less than 3 months. The authors made the TCR library using RNA they extracted from PBMCs. CDR3 regions were amplified by Arm-PCR using iRepertoire HTBI primers to build TCR beta libraries. TCRdb called the multiplex PCR reads again in MiXCR, with one record for every CDR3 protein. Of about 380,000 distinct CDR3 sequences in the sample, roughly a sixth were seen once. The input for sequencing was peripheral blood mononuclear cells (PBMCs), taken at new diagnosis, from a patient treated with antithyroid drugs. The receptors shown here come from a female donor with Graves disease.

This clonotype was seen many times. The V call is TRBV6-1, the J call TRBJ1-2; tentative D call: TRBD1 (5 bases). The CDR3 extends over 14 amino acids. The V and J ends lost 2 bases and 0 bases respectively, with 7 bases between them. Germline V gives CDR1 MNHNS, CDR2 SASEGT. CDR3 sequence: CASSEQGSNYGYTF. DNA for the CDR3: TGTGCCAGCAGTGAACAGGGCTCTAACTATGGCTACACCTTC.

This clonotype has only a few counts. This could be a read error, since a much larger clone is one nucleotide away. The V and J genes are TRBV27 and TRBJ2-1; D remains ambiguous. Trimming left V 2 bases short and J 7 bases short, with 15 bases between. CDR1 and CDR2 (germline): MNHEY, SMNVEV (reference sequence). CDR3 length equals 15 residues. The CDR3 loop reads CASSLQGRPMNEQFF. For the CDR3, the DNA is TGTGCCAGCAGTTTACAAGGACGACCCATGAATGAGCAGTTCTTC.

This clonotype was observed many times. V usage is TRBV9 and J usage is TRBJ2-1; TRBD2 agrees at 11 bases. Germline CDR1 and CDR2: SGDLS and YYNGEE. This CDR3 spans 16 amino acids. The trim removed 5 bases at V and 0 bases at J, leaving 4 bases unmatched. CDR3 loop: CASSGTSGRSYNEQFF. For the CDR3, the DNA is TGTGCCAGCAGTGGGACTAGCGGACGCTCCTACAATGAGCAGTTCTTC.

V usage is TRBV11-1 and J usage is TRBJ2-7; 9 nucleotides line up with TRBD2. The V and J ends lost 1 base and 4 bases, in that order; junction bases with no gene match: 5. Germline lookup yields CDR1 SGHAT and CDR2 FQDESV (reference sequence). This CDR3 is built from 15 residues. The CDR3 is CASSLEASGKYEQYF. The CDR3 bases are TGTGCCAGCAGCTTAGAGGCTAGCGGGAAGTACGAGCAGTACTTC. The full variable domain, its missing parts supplied by reference TRBV11-1 and TRBJ2-7, is EAEVAQSPRYKITEKSQAVAFWCDPISGHATLYWYRQILGQGPELLVQFQDESVVDDSQLPKDRFSAERLKGVDSTLKIQPAELGDSAMYLCASSLEASGKYEQYFGPGTRLTVT.

Many counts were recorded for this clonotype. This rearrangement joins TRBV30 to TRBJ1-4; D uncertain. V was clipped by 5 bases and J by 3 bases, with 7 bases between them. CDR1 and CDR2 (germline): GTSNPN, SVGIG (reference sequence). The CDR3 is 12 residues long. In DNA form, the CDR3 reads TGTGCCTGGGGGCCTTCTAATGAAAAACTGTTTTTT. Encoded protein: CAWGPSNEKLFF.

This clonotype has at least ten counts. The chain carries TRBV7-2 and TRBJ2-1; D is unresolved. The CDR3 is 11 amino acids. The V and J ends lost 4 bases and 9 bases respectively, with 7 bases between them. Looked up from germline, CDR1 is SGHTA and CDR2 is FQGNSA. In DNA form, the CDR3 reads TGTGCCAGCAGCTCGGGTGGTGAGCAGTTCTTC. This sequence encodes CASSSGGEQFF.

This clonotype came up many times. V usage is TRBV6-1 and J usage is TRBJ1-5, with 7 bases identical to TRBD1. Germline V gene lookup returns CDR1 MNHNS and CDR2 SASEGT. The CDR3 contains 15 residues. Trimming took 7 bases from V and 0 from J; bases not matched to a gene: 6. The CDR3 here is CASILGGNSNQPQHF. DNA for the CDR3: TGTGCCAGCATCTTAGGGGGCAATAGCAATCAGCCCCAGCATTTT.

V is TRBV12-3 or TRBV12-4 and J is TRBJ1-2, with D unresolved. Trimming removed 6 bases from V and 3 bases from J, with 14 bases in between. This CDR3 region has 14 residues. In nucleotides, the CDR3 is TGTGCCAGCAGGCCGGGGAGCGGCTACTATGGCTACACCTTC. It encodes CASRPGSGYYGYTF.

This clonotype was found once. This chain connects TRBV6-2 or TRBV6-3 to TRBJ2-1; 7 nucleotides match TRBD1. Trimming removed 5 bases from V and 5 bases from J; junction bases left unmatched: 18. CDR1 is MNHEY and CDR2 is SVGEGT in the germline V gene. The CDR3 sequence is 18 residues long. CDR3 sequence: CASSEDGNRGARNNEQFF. The CDR3, as DNA: TGTGCCAGCAGTGAGGACGGCAACAGGGGCGCGAGAAACAATGAGCAGTTCTTC.

As concerns this clonotype: With only one base between it and a far larger clone, this is likely a read error. This chain uses TRBV6-8 with TRBJ1-1, with 7 bases that match TRBD1. Germline CDR1 is MNHGY and CDR2 is SAAAGT. The CDR3 covers 13 residues. In DNA form, the CDR3 reads TGTGGCAGCAGTTACAGGGGGAACACTGAAGCTTTCTTT. Translation gives CGSSYRGNTEAFF.

In this sample, this clonotype turned up many times. The V gene is TRBV4-1, the J gene TRBJ1-2; 7 bases map to TRBD1. Germline values: CDR1 MGHRA, CDR2 YSYEKL. This CDR3 has 18 amino acids. V gave up 4 bases and J gave up 7 bases; unmatched junction bases: 21. The CDR3 loop is CASSRLQGRTPTPGGYTF. The CDR3 DNA is TGCGCCAGCAGCCGACTACAGGGGCGTACACCGACGCCGGGTGGCTACACCTTC.

Ten or more counts support this clonotype. The rearrangement uses TRBV12-3 or TRBV12-4 and TRBJ2-7; D is unclear. The CDR3 totals 14 residues. Trimming pared 5 bases from V and 5 bases from J, leaving 16 bases between. This chain's CDR3 is CASSLPSPLNEQYF. CDR3 DNA sequence: TGTGCCAGCAGTCTCCCTTCTCCTTTGAACGAGCAGTACTTC.

This clonotype was recorded at least ten times. The chain couples TRBV7-3 to TRBJ1-1; D gene unclear. V gave up 4 bases and J gave up 1 base, with 10 bases separating them. CDR3 length: 14 amino acids. Germline V gene lookup returns CDR1 SGHTA and CDR2 FQGTGA. The DNA for the CDR3 is TGTGCCAGCAGCTCGGAGGGTGCGAACACTGAAGCTTTCTTT. Encoded protein: CASSSEGANTEAFF.

This clonotype was observed at least ten times. The chain has TRBV5-1 and TRBJ1-2; D remains unclear. The CDR3 has 14 amino acids. V lost 0 bases and J 7 bases, leaving 13 bases between the germline ends. The germline CDR1 and CDR2 sequences are SGHRS and YFSETQ. This CDR3 is CASSLEVRRTGYTF. The CDR3 bases are TGCGCCAGCAGCTTGGAGGTACGGCGGACTGGCTACACCTTC.

J is TRBJ1-5 and V is TRBV27, with D possibly being TRBD1 (5 bases). The V end was cut by 7 bases, the J end by 2 bases, with 12 bases between. CDR1 is MNHEY and CDR2 is SMNVEV in the germline V gene (reference sequence). This CDR3 has 14 amino acids. The CDR3 loop reads CASKAQVGNQPQHF. The DNA of the CDR3 is TGTGCCAGCAAAGCACAGGTCGGCAATCAGCCCCAGCATTTT.

This clonotype was seen many times. The CDR3 nucleotides read TGTGCCAGCAGCTTTCTTCGACATGAGCAGTTCTTC. As protein: CASSFLRHEQFF. The chain combines TRBV5-6 with TRBJ2-1, with D unresolved. Deletions cut 2 bases from V and 8 bases from J, with 8 bases between. In germline, CDR1 is SGHDT, CDR2 YYEEEE. This CDR3 spans 12 amino acids.

This clonotype was seen many times. The genes are TRBV5-6 and TRBJ2-7; 11 positions agree with TRBD2. CDR1 and CDR2 (germline): SGHDT, YYEEEE. The length of the CDR3 is 16 residues. J lost 4 bases, V lost 0 bases, and 6 bases had no gene match. CDR3 protein: CASSLATSGIGYEQYF. The CDR3 nucleotides are TGTGCCAGCAGCTTGGCGACTAGCGGGATTGGGTACGAGCAGTACTTC. Full variable domain (remainder filled in from reference TRBV5-6 and TRBJ2-7): DAGVTQSPTHLIKTRGQQVTLRCSPKSGHDTVSWYQQALGQGPQFIFQYYEEEERQRGNFPDRFSGHQFPNYSSELNVNALLLGDSALYLCASSLATSGIGYEQYFGPGTRLTVT.

Points on this clonotype: Possible read error: a much larger clone is one base away. The rearrangement uses TRBV7-2 and TRBJ1-2; D is ambiguous. Per the germline V gene, CDR1 is SGHTA and CDR2 is FQGNSA. This CDR3 has 15 residues. V was trimmed by 5 bases and J by 4 bases, leaving 17 bases between them. The CDR3 loop is CASSPDGKASYGYTF. The CDR3 region has the DNA TGTGCCAGCAGCCCCGACGGAAAAGCTAGCTATGGCTACACCTTC.

This clonotype was picked up many times. The chain recombines TRBV2 with TRBJ1-2; D call uncertain. Germline-derived CDR1 and CDR2 are SNHLY and FYNNEI. Trimming pared 7 bases from V and 8 bases from J, leaving 20 bases between. The CDR3 is 14 amino acids. CDR3 nucleotide sequence: TGTGCCAGCACCGTCGGCTCGACCTTCGGGGGCTACACCTTC. Encoded protein: CASTVGSTFGGYTF.

The chain carries TRBV6-2 or TRBV6-3 and TRBJ1-2; TRBD1 agrees at 7 bases. This CDR3 is built from 16 residues. V was pared by 6 bases and J by 2 bases, with 12 bases of the junction left unmatched. The V gene's germline CDR1 is MNHEY and CDR2 SVGEGT. The CDR3 DNA reads TGTGCCAGCAGCGAAACCGGGGGACAGCCAAACTATGGCTACACCTTC. Protein product: CASSETGGQPNYGYTF.

This clonotype was counted ten times or more. The chain employs TRBV12-3 or TRBV12-4 and TRBJ2-4, with D maybe TRBD1 (6 bases). V lost 5 bases and J 3 bases, leaving 14 bases between the germline ends. CDR3 size: 15 residues. The chain's CDR3 is CASSNRQANKNIQYF. For the CDR3, the DNA is TGTGCCAGCAGTAACCGACAGGCAAACAAAAACATTCAGTACTTC.

This clonotype was found many times. The chain links TRBV2 to TRBJ1-4; 8 nucleotides line up with TRBD1. J was trimmed by 7 bases and V by 4 bases; bases with no gene match: 11. The germline V gene has CDR1 SNHLY and CDR2 FYNNEI. This CDR3 contains 16 residues. The CDR3 is CASSVDRGRGLEKLFF. The CDR3 nucleotides read TGTGCCAGCAGTGTAGACAGGGGCCGGGGGCTTGAAAAACTGTTTTTT.

Of note for this clonotype: This may be a read error, as it is one base from a much larger clone. J is TRBJ1-5 and V is TRBV6-2 or TRBV6-3; D gene unclear. Germline CDR1 reads MNHEY; CDR2 reads SVGEGT. CDR3 length: 12 amino acids. Written as DNA, the CDR3 is TGTGCCAGCAGTTACTCTTATCAGCCCCGGCATTTT. This sequence encodes CASSYSYQPRHF.

Points on this clonotype: The junction departs from germline at one end; a sequencing error may be responsible. The chain links TRBV4-1 to TRBJ2-1; 7 nucleotides align to TRBD1. Germline CDR1 MGHRA, CDR2 YSYEKL. This CDR3 has 17 amino acids. The CDR3 is CASSQSQGTVGYNEQSF. CDR3 DNA: TGCGCCAGCAGCCAGTCACAGGGGACGGTTGGATACAATGAGCAGTCCTTC.

In this sample, this clonotype turned up a few times. V usage is TRBV6-5 and J usage is TRBJ2-3, with D perhaps matching TRBD1 (6 bases). V shed 0 bases and J shed 10 bases, with 14 bases lying between them. The CDR3 runs to 14 residues. Germline V gene lookup returns CDR1 MNHEY and CDR2 SVGAGI. The CDR3 DNA reads TGTGCCAGCAGTTACTCGATATTAGGGGGTGCGCAGTATTTT. The encoded protein is CASSYSILGGAQYF.

This clonotype was found many times. The CDR3 spells CASSWGSSSYNEQFF. The DNA of the CDR3 is TGTGCCAGCAGCTGGGGGTCGAGCTCCTACAATGAGCAGTTCTTC. The V call is TRBV7-9, the J call TRBJ2-1; D might be TRBD1 or TRBD2, each matching 5 bases. Trimming removed 4 bases at V and 0 bases at J, with 10 bases between. Germline V gene data show CDR1 as SEHNR and CDR2 as FQNEAQ (reference sequence). This CDR3 comprises 15 residues. Using reference TRBV7-9 and TRBJ2-1 for the parts outside the CDR3, the full variable domain is DTGVSQNPRHKITKRGQNVTFRCDPISEHNRLYWYRQTLGQGPEFLTYFQNEAQLEKSRLLSDRFSAERPKGSFSTLEIQRTEQGDSAMYLCASSWGSSSYNEQFFGPGTRLTVL.

This clonotype came up many times. J is TRBJ2-1 and V is TRBV20-1; D may be TRBD2 (5 bases). This CDR3 region has 15 residues. Trimming stripped 2 bases from V and 0 bases from J, with 11 bases between. Germline CDR1 DFQATT, CDR2 SNEGSKA (reference sequence). The CDR3 here is CSARPGESSYNEQFF. The CDR3 DNA reads TGCAGTGCTAGACCCGGGGAGAGCTCCTACAATGAGCAGTTCTTC.

This clonotype was observed at least ten times. This chain links TRBV27 with TRBJ2-7; D call uncertain. From germline, CDR1 is MNHEY and CDR2 SMNVEV (reference sequence). Trimming took off 3 bases at V and 3 bases at J, with 6 bases between the two ends. The CDR3 has 12 residues. The CDR3 region has the DNA TGTGCCAGCAGTTTTGTGGGCTACGAGCAGTACTTC. The encoded protein is CASSFVGYEQYF.

There are many counts of this clonotype. This sequence joins TRBV2 and TRBJ2-5; 7 bases are a match to TRBD1. With V trimmed by 6 bases and J by 0 bases, 10 bases remained unmatched. This CDR3 has 16 amino acids. Per germline, CDR1 SNHLY and CDR2 FYNNEI. CDR3 sequence (DNA): TGTGCCAGCAGGGCAATCCGGGACAGCTACCAAGAGACCCAGTACTTC. Translated: CASRAIRDSYQETQYF.

In its sample, this clonotype was seen many times. The CDR3 sequence is CASNAGTRWGYEQYF. In DNA, the CDR3 is TGTGCCAGCAACGCCGGCACTCGGTGGGGCTACGAGCAGTACTTC. V and J are TRBV28 and TRBJ2-7; D uncertain. Germline V lookup: CDR1 MDHEN, CDR2 SYDVKM. This CDR3 has 15 amino acids. V was shortened by 7 bases and J by 3 bases, with 19 bases between the two germline ends.

In this sample, this clonotype turned up many times. DNA for the CDR3: TGCGCCAGCAGCCAAGATCGGGATAGCGGGAGGTGGAGTACGCAGTATTTT. Amino acids: CASSQDRDSGRWSTQYF. The chain uses TRBV4-1 and TRBJ2-3; 10 bases fit TRBD2. CDR1 is MGHRA and CDR2 is YSYEKL in the germline V gene. The length of the CDR3 is 17 residues. V dropped 0 bases and J dropped 8; count of bases not matched to a gene: 11.

The sample holds many counts of this clonotype. The chain uses TRBV7-2 and TRBJ2-7, with TRBD2 matching 10 bases. Trimming took 5 bases from V and 3 from J; bases not matched to a gene: 7. Germline-derived CDR1 and CDR2 are SGHTA and FQGNSA. The CDR3 consists of 15 residues. This CDR3 reads CASSLGLAINYEQYF. In nucleotides, the CDR3 is TGTGCCAGCAGCCTGGGACTAGCGATTAACTACGAGCAGTACTTC.